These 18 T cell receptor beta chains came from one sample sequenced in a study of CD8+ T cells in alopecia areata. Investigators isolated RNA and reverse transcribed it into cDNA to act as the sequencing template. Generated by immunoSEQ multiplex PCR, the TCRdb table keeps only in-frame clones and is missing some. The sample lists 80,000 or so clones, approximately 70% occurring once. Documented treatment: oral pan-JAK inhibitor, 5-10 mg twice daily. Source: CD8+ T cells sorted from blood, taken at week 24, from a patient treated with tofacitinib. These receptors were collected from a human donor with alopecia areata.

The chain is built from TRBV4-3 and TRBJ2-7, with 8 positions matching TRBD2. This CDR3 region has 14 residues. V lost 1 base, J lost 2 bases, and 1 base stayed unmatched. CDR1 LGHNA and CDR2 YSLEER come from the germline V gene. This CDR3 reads CASSQGAGAYEQYF. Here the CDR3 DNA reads TGCGCCAGCAGCCAAGGAGCGGGGGCCTACGAGCAGTACTTC.

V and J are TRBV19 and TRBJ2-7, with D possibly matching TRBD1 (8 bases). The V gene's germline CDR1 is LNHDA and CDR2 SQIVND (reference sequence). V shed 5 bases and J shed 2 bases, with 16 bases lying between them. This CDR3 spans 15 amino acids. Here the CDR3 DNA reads TGTGCCAGTAGTGTGAGCGGGACAGGCACCTACGAGCAGTACTTC. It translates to CASSVSGTGTYEQYF.

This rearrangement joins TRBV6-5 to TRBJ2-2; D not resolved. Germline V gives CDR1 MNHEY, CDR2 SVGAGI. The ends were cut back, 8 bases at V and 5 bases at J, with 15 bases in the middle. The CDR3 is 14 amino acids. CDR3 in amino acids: CASETADQTGELFF. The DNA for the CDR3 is TGTGCCAGCGAAACGGCGGATCAGACCGGGGAGCTGTTTTTT.

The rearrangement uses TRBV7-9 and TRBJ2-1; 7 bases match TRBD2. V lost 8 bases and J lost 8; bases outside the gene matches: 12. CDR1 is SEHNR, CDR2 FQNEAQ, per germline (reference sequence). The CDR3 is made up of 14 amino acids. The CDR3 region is CASLPRRGDDEQFF. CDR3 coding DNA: TGTGCCAGCCTCCCACGTCGGGGGGACGATGAGCAGTTCTTC.

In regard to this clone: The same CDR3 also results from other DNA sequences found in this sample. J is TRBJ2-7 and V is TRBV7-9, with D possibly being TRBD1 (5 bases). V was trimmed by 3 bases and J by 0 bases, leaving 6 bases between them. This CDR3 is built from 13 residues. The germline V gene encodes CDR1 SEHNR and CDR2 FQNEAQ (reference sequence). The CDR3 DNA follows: TGTGCCAGCAGCTTCGACAGCTCCTACGAGCAGTACTTC. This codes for CASSFDSSYEQYF.

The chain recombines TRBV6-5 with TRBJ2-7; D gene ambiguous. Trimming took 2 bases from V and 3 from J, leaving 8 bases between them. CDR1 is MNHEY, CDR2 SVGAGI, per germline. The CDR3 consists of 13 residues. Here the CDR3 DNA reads TGTGCCAGCAGTTACCCGGACGGCTACGAGCAGTACTTC. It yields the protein CASSYPDGYEQYF.

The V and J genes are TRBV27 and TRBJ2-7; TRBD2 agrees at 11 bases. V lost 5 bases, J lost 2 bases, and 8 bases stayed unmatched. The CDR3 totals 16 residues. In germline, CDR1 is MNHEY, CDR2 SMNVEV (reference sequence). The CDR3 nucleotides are TGTGCCAGCAGTCCACAAACGACTAGCGGGACCTACGAGCAGTACTTC. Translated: CASSPQTTSGTYEQYF.

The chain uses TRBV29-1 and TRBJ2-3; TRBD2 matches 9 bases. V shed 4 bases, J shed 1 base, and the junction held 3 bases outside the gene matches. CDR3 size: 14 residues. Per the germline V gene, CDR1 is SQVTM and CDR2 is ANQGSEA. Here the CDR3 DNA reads TGCAGCGTTGGACTAGCGGAGGGCACAGATACGCAGTATTTT. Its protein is CSVGLAEGTDTQYF.

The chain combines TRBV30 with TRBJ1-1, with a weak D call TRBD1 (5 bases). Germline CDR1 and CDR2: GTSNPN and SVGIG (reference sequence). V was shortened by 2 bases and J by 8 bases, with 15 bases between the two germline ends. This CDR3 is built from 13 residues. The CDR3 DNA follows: TGTGCCTGGAGTTCGGGGACCCTTACCGAAGCTTTCTTT. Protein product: CAWSSGTLTEAFF.

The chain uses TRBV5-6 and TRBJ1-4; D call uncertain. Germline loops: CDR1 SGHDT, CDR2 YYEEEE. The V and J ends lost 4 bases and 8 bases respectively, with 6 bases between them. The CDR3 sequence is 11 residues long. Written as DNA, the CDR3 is TGTGCCAGCAGCGAAGGAGAAAAACTGTTTTTT. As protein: CASSEGEKLFF.

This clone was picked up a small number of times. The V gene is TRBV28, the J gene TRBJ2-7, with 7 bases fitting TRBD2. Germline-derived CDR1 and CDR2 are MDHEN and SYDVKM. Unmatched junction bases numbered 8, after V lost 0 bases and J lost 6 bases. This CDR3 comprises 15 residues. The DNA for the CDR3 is TGTGCCAGCAGTTTATGGGCTAGCGGTCCAGTCGAGCAGTACTTC. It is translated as CASSLWASGPVEQYF.

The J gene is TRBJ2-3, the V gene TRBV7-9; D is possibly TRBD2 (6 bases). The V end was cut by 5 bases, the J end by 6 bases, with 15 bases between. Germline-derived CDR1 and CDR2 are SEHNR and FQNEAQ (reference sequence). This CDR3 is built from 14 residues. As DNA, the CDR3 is TGTGCCAGCAGCCCGGGAGAGAGAATGGATACGCAGTATTTT. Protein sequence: CASSPGERMDTQYF.

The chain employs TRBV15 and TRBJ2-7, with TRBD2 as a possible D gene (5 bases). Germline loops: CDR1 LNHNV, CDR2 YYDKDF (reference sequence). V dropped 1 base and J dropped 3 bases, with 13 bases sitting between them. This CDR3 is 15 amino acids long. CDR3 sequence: CATSRVGRGFYEQYF. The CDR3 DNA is TGTGCCACCAGCAGAGTAGGGAGAGGGTTCTACGAGCAGTACTTC.

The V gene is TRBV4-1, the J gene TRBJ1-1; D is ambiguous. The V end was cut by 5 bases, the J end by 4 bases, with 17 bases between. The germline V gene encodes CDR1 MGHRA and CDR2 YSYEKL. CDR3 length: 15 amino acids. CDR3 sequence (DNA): TGCGCCAGCAGCGAAGGAAAATCAGCGGGCACTGAAGCTTTCTTT. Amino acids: CASSEGKSAGTEAFF.

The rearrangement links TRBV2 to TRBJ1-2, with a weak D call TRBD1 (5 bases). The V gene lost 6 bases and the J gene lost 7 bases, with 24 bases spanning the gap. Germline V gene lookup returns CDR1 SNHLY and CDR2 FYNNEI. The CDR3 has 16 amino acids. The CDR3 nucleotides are TGTGCCAGCAGCCCCTCCCGGGACGATCCAGCCGGTGGCTACACCTTC. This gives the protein CASSPSRDDPAGGYTF.

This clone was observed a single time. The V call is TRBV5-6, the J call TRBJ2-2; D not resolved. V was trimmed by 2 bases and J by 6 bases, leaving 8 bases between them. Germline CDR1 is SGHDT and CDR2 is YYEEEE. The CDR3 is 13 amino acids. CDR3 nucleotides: TGTGCCAGCAGCTTAGAGCTACCCGGGGAGCTGTTTTTT. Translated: CASSLELPGELFF.

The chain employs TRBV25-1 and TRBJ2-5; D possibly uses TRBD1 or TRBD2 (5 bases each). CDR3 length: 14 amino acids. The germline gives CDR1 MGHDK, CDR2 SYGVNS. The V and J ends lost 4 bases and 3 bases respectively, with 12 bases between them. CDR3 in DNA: TGTGCCAGCAGTGCCCGGGACGTGGAAGAGACCCAGTACTTC. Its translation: CASSARDVEETQYF. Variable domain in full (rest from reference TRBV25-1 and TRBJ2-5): EADIYQTPRYLVIGTGKKITLECSQTMGHDKMYWYQQDPGMELHLIHYSYGVNSTEKGDLSSESTVSRIRTEHFPLTLESARPSHTSQYLCASSARDVEETQYFGPGTRLLVL.

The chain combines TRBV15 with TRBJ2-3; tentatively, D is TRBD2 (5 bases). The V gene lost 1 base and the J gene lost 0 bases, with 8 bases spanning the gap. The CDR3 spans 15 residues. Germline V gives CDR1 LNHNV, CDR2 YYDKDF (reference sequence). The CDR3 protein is CATSRGTSSTDTQYF. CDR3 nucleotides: TGTGCCACCAGCAGAGGGACTTCTAGCACAGATACGCAGTATTTT. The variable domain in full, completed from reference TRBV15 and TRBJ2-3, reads DAMVIQNPRYQVTQFGKPVTLSCSQTLNHNVMYWYQQKSSQAPKLLFHYYDKDFNNEADTPDNFQSRRPNTSFCFLDIRSPGLGDTAMYLCATSRGTSSTDTQYFGPGTRLTVL.